This TCR beta chain was observed in a study of blood T cell repertoires in COVID-19. Study context: PBMCs, B-cell-depleted T cells, or T cells provided the cDNA or gDNA that made up the material.

The CDR3 is made up of 14 amino acids. Trimming removed 2 bases from V and 0 bases from J, with 7 bases in between. The germline CDR1 and CDR2 sequences are ENHRY and SYGVKD. Study processing details: The assay estimated nucleated cells by amplifying reference gene primers. Using immunoSEQ multiplex PCR, the repertoire was profiled, and TCRdb retains in-frame clones only, with some absent. D and trimming were read from the DNA, whereas the V and J calls and clone size are those reported in that table. Of roughly 130,000 clones in the sample, approximately 80% were seen once. Input material: peripheral blood. The source is a woman aged 80 or over with acute or convalescent COVID-19. This rearrangement joins TRBV10-3 to TRBJ1-1; D call uncertain. In nucleotides, the CDR3 is TGTGCCATCAGTGAGCAGATCATGAACACTGAAGCTTTCTTT. Translated, it gives CAISEQIMNTEAFF.